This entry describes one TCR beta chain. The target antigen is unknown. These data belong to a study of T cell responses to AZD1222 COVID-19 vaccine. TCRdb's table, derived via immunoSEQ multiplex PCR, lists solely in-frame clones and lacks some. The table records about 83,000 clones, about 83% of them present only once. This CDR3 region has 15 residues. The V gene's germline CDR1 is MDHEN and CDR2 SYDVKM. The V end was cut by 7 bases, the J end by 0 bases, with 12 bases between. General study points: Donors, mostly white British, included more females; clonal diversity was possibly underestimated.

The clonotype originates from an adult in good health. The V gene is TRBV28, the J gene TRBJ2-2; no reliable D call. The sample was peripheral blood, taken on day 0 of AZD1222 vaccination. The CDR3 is CASIFSSANTGELFF. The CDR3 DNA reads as TGTGCCAGCATCTTCAGTTCAGCGAACACCGGGGAGCTGTTTTTT.